One and the same sample provided the 13 T cell receptor beta chains below, sequenced in a study of blood T cell repertoires in COVID-19. Profiled with immunoSEQ multiplex PCR; TCRdb holds only in-frame clones, not every one. The data hold over 90,000 clones, with about 85% observed a single time. The specimen sequenced was peripheral blood. The receptor set was obtained from a man between 45 and 60 years old with active COVID-19.

This clone was counted between two and nine times. The chain combines TRBV6-6 with TRBJ1-5; 8 bases match TRBD1. The CDR3 spans 15 residues. Germline V gene data show CDR1 as MNHNY and CDR2 as SVGAGI (reference sequence). Losses at the gene ends were 5 bases for V and 7 bases for J; bases not matched to a gene: 10. DNA of the CDR3: TGTGCCAGCAGTCAGGACAGGGCTTTAAGGCAGCCCCAGCATTTT. It yields the protein CASSQDRALRQPQHF.

The chain joins TRBV7-7 to TRBJ2-5; D remains ambiguous. CDR1 SSHAT and CDR2 FNYEAQ come from the germline V gene (reference sequence). V was clipped by 5 bases and J by 7 bases, with 14 bases between them. The CDR3 contains 13 residues. The CDR3 is CASSKTTRGTQYF. The CDR3 DNA follows: TGTGCCAGCAGCAAAACAACCAGAGGGACCCAGTACTTC.

V usage is TRBV2 and J usage is TRBJ2-7, with TRBD1 matching over 9 bases. Germline assignment: CDR1 SNHLY and CDR2 FYNNEI. V lost 5 bases and J lost 4; bases outside the gene matches: 6. The CDR3 spans 14 residues. This chain's CDR3 is CASSTRDREYEQYF. The CDR3 DNA is TGTGCCAGCAGTACCCGGGACAGGGAATACGAGCAGTACTTC.

The gene calls are TRBV2 and TRBJ2-1; 15 bases are shared with TRBD2. V dropped 6 bases and J dropped 1; count of bases not matched to a gene: 4. Germline CDR1 SNHLY, CDR2 FYNNEI. This CDR3 has 17 amino acids. The CDR3 DNA reads as TGTGCCAGCAGCCCGGGACTAGCGGGGGGTTCCTACAATGAGCAGTTCTTC. Translating gives CASSPGLAGGSYNEQFF.

V usage is TRBV2 and J usage is TRBJ2-2, with 8 positions matching TRBD1. J gave up 4 bases and V 7 bases, and 8 bases lay outside the gene matches. CDR3 length: 15 residues. The germline V gene encodes CDR1 SNHLY and CDR2 FYNNEI. The CDR3 protein is CASTGGTGRTGELFF. DNA of the CDR3: TGTGCCAGCACGGGTGGGACAGGCCGCACCGGGGAGCTGTTTTTT.

The chain is built from TRBV11-3 and TRBJ2-5, with D maybe TRBD1 (6 bases). Germline values: CDR1 SGHNT, CDR2 YENEEA. V was clipped by 5 bases and J by 1 base, with 14 bases between them. This CDR3 region has 15 residues. The CDR3 here is CASSQGTNPQETQYF. The DNA for the CDR3 is TGTGCCAGCAGCCAAGGGACAAACCCCCAAGAGACCCAGTACTTC.

The chain is built from TRBV10-3 and TRBJ1-5, with D perhaps TRBD1 (6 bases). Germline V gene sequence: CDR1 ENHRY, CDR2 SYGVKD. The V gene lost 5 bases and the J gene lost 1 base, with 15 bases spanning the gap. The CDR3 runs to 16 residues. CDR3 nucleotides: TGTGCCATCAGTTCCGGGCGGGGGCGAAGCAATCAGCCCCAGCATTTT. It yields the protein CAISSGRGRSNQPQHF.

This clone was found once. In the same sample, other DNA sequences code for this CDR3. The gene calls are TRBV5-1 and TRBJ2-7, with D hard to call. Deletions cut 0 bases from V and 4 bases from J, with 14 bases between. Germline V gene sequence: CDR1 SGHRS, CDR2 YFSETQ. CDR3 length: 15 amino acids. The DNA for the CDR3 is TGCGCCAGCAGCTTGGGGCTAACCGAGACTTACGAGCAGTACTTC. Translation gives CASSLGLTETYEQYF.

The count of this clone is one. V gene TRBV12-3 or TRBV12-4 combines with J gene TRBJ2-5, with a weak D call TRBD2 (6 bases). There are 12 residues in the CDR3. Trimming took off 2 bases at V and 5 bases at J, with 6 bases between the two ends. CDR3 loop: CASSLRGETQYF. The CDR3 nucleotides are TGTGCCAGCAGTTTACGGGGGGAGACCCAGTACTTC.

The rearrangement joins TRBV21-1 to TRBJ1-1; the table gives TRBD1 as D, unverified against the DNA. TRBV21-1 is noted as a pseudogene. CDR3 size: 17 residues. This CDR3 is CASSKKPRGRRPTEAFF. The CDR3 bases are TGTGCCAGCAGCAAAAAGCCAAGGGGGCGCAGACCCACTGAAGCTTTCTTT.

The gene calls are TRBV7-2 and TRBJ2-3, with a possible D match to TRBD2 (5 bases). V gave up 1 base and J gave up 0 bases, with 11 bases separating them. CDR3 size: 16 residues. CDR1 is SGHTA, CDR2 FQGNSA, per germline. CDR3 in amino acids: CASSLGAGLSTDTQYF. As DNA, the CDR3 is TGTGCCAGCAGCTTAGGGGCGGGTCTAAGCACAGATACGCAGTATTTT.

V gene TRBV4-2 combines with J gene TRBJ2-4; TRBD2 is a possible D gene (5 bases). V lost 0 bases, J lost 8 bases, and 17 bases lay in between. CDR3 length: 16 amino acids. Germline V gene data show CDR1 as LGHNA and CDR2 as YNFKEQ. The chain's CDR3 is CASSQENVLGRDIQYF. The DNA for the CDR3 is TGTGCCAGCAGCCAAGAAAATGTTTTAGGGCGGGACATTCAGTACTTC.

The chain joins TRBV5-1 to TRBJ2-7; a weak D match, TRBD1 (5 bases). The CDR3 spans 15 residues. Germline values: CDR1 SGHRS, CDR2 YFSETQ. The V end lost 4 bases, the J end lost 2 bases, and 16 bases lay between the germline ends. The CDR3 protein is CASSPNQGLAYEQYF. CDR3 DNA sequence: TGCGCCAGCAGCCCTAACCAGGGCTTAGCCTACGAGCAGTACTTC.